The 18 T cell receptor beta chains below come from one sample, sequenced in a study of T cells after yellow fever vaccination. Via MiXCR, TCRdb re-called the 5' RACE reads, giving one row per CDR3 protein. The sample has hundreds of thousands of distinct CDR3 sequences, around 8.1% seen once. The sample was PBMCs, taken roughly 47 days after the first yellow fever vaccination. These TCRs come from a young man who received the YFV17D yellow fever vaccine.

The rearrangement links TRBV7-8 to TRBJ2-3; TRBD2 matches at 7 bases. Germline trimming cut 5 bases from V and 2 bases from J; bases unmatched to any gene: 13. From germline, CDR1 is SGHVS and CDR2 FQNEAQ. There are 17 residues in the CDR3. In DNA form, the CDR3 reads TGTGCCAGCAGCAAAGACGGACCGGGACTAACCACAGATACGCAGTATTTT. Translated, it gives CASSKDGPGLTTDTQYF.

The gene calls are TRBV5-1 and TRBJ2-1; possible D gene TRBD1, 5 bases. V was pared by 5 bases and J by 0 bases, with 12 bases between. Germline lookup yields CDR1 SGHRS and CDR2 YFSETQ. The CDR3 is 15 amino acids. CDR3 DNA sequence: TGCGCCAGCAGTGTAGGGGTTGGCTCCTACAATGAGCAGTTCTTC. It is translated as CASSVGVGSYNEQFF.

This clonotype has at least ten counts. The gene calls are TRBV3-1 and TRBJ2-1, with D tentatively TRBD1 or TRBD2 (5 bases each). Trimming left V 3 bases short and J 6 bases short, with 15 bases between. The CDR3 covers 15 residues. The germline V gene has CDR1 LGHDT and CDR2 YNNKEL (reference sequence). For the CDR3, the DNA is TGTGCCAGCAGCCAGCATCGGGACGCTCCCAATGAGCAGTTCTTC. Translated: CASSQHRDAPNEQFF.

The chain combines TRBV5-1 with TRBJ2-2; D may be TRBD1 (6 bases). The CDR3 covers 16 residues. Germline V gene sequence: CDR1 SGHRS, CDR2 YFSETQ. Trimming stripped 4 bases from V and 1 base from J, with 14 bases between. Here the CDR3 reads CASSVNIRGNTGELFF. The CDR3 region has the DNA TGCGCCAGCAGCGTGAATATCAGGGGGAACACCGGGGAGCTGTTTTTT. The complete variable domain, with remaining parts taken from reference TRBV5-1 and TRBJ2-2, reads KAGVTQTPRYLIKTRGQQVTLSCSPISGHRSVSWYQQTPGQGLQFLFEYFSETQRNKGNFPGRFSGRQFSNSRSEMNVSTLELGDSALYLCASSVNIRGNTGELFFGEGSRLTVL.

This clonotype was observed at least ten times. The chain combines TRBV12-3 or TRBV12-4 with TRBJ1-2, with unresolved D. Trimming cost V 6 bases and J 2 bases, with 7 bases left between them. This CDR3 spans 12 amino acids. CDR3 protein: CASRNRNYGYTF. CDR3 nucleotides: TGTGCCAGCAGAAACCGAAACTATGGCTACACCTTC.

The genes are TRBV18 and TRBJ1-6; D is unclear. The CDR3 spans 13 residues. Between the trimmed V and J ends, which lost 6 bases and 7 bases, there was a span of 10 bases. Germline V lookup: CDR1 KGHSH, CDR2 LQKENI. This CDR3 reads CASSPDPNSPLHF. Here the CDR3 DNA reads TGTGCCAGCTCGCCCGACCCCAATTCACCCCTCCACTTT.

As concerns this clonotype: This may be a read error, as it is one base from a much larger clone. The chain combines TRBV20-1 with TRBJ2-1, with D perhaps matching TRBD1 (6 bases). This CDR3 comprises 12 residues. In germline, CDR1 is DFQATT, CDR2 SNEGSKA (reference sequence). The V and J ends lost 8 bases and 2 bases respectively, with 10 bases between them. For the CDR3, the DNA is TGCAGTACCAGGGGTCCCTACAATGAGCAGTTCTTC. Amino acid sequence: CSTRGPYNEQFF.

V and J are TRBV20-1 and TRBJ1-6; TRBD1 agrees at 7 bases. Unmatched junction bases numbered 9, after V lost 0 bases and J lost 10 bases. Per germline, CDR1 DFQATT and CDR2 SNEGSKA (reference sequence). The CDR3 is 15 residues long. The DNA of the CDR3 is TGCAGTGCTAGAGATACACAGGGGTTTGACTCACCCCTCCACTTT. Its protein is CSARDTQGFDSPLHF.

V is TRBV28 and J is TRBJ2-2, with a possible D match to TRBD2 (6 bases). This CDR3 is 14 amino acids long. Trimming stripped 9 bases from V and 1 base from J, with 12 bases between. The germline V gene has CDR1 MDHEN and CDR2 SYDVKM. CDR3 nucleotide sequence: TGTGCCAGTAGACCCGGGGGGAACACCGGGGAGCTGTTTTTT. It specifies CASRPGGNTGELFF.

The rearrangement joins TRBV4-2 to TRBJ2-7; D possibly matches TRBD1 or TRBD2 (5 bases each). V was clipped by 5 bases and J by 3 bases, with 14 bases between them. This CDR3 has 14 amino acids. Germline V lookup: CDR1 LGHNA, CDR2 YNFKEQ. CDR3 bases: TGTGCCAGCAGCTCCCGGGACGCCGACTACGAGCAGTACTTC. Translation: CASSSRDADYEQYF.

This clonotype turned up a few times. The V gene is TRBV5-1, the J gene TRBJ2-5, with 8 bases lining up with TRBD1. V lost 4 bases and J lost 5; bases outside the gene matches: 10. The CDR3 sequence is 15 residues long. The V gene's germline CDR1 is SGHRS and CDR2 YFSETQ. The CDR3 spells CASSKTTGVEETQYF. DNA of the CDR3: TGCGCCAGCAGCAAAACGACAGGGGTGGAGGAGACCCAGTACTTC.

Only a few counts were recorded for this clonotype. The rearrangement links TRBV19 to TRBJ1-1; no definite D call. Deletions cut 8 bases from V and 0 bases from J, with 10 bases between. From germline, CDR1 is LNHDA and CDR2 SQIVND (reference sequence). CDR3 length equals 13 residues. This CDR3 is CASREALNTEAFF. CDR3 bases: TGTGCCAGTCGAGAGGCCCTGAACACTGAAGCTTTCTTT.

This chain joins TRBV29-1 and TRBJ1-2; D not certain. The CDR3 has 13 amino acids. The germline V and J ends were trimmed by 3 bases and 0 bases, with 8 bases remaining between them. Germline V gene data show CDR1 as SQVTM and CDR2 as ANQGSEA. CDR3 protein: CSVDARPNYGYTF. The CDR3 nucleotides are TGCAGCGTTGACGCCCGGCCTAACTATGGCTACACCTTC.

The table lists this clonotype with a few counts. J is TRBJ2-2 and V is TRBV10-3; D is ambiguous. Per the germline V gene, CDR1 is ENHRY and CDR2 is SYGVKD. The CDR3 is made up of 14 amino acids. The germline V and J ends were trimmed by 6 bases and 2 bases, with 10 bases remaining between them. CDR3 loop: CAIRTDSNTGELFF. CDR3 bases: TGTGCCATCAGGACGGATAGCAACACCGGGGAGCTGTTTTTT.

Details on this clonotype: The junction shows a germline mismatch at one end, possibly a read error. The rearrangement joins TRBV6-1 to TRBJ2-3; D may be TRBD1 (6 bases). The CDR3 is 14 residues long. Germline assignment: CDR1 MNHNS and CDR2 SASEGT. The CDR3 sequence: CASSAGALGDTKYF. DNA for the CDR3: TGTGCCAGCAGTGCAGGGGCACTGGGAGATACGAAGTATTTT.

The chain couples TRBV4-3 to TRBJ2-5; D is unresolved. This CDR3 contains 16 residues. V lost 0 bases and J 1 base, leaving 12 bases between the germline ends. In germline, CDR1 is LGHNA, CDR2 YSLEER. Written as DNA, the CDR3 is TGCGCCAGCAGCCAAGAATGGCATTCTACCCAAGAGACCCAGTACTTC. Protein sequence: CASSQEWHSTQETQYF.

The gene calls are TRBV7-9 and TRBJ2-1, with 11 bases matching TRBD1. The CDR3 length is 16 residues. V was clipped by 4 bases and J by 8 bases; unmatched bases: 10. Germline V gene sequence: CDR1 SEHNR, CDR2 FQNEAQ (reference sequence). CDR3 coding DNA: TGTGCCAGCAGCTACACCGGGACAGGGGGAGGCGATGAGCAGTTCTTC. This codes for CASSYTGTGGGDEQFF. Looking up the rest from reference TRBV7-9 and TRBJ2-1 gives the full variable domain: DTGVSQNPRHKITKRGQNVTFRCDPISEHNRLYWYRQTLGQGPEFLTYFQNEAQLEKSRLLSDRFSAERPKGSFSTLEIQRTEQGDSAMYLCASSYTGTGGGDEQFFGPGTRLTVL.

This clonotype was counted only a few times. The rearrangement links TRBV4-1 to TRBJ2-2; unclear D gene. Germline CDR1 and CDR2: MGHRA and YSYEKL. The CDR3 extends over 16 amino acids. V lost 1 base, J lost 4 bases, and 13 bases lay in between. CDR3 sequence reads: CASSQANLVSTGELFF. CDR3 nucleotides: TGCGCCAGCAGCCAAGCCAACTTAGTCTCCACCGGGGAGCTGTTTTTT.